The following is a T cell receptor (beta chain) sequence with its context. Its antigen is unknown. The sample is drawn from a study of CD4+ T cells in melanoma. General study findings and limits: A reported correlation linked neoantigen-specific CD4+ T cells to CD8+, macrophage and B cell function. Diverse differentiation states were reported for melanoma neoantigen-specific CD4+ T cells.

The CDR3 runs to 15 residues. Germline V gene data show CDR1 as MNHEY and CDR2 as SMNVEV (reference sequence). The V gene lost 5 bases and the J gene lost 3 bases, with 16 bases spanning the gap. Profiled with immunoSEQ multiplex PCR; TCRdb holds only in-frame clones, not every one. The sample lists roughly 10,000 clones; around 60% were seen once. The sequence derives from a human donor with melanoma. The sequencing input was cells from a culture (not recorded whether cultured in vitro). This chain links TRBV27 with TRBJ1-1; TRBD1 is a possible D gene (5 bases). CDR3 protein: CASSPRGRVYTEAFF. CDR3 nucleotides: TGTGCCAGCAGTCCCCGAGGCAGGGTGTACACTGAAGCTTTCTTT.